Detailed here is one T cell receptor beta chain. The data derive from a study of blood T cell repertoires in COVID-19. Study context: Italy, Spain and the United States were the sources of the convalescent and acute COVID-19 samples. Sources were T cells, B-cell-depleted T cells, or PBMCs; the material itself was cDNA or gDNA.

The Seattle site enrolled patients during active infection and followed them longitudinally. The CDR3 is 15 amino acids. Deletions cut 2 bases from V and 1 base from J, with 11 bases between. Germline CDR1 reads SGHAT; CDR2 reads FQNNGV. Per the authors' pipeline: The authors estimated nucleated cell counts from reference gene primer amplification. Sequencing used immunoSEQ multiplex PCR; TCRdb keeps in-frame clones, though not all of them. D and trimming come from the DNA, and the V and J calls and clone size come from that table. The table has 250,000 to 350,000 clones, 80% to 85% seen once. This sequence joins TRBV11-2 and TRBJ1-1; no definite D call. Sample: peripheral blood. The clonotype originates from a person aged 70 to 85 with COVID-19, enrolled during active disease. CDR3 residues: CASSLLTYPNTEAFF. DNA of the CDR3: TGTGCCAGCAGCTTATTGACATACCCGAACACTGAAGCTTTCTTT.